The rows below give T cell receptor beta chains drawn from one sample of a study of T-cell reconstitution after alpha-beta-depleted transplantation in children. MiXCR was run by TCRdb on the PCR reads, yielding one entry per CDR3 protein. The sample carries about 240,000 distinct CDR3 sequences, about 23% recorded once. This specimen was PBMCs, taken before TCRalphabeta/CD19-depleted stem cell transplant. Receptor source: a girl under 10 years old with Fanconi anemia, due to receive a stem cell transplant. Each CDR3 is given with its conserved first and last residue. Fields, in order: CDR3 protein, V gene, D gene. The D gene is left open where the match is weak.

CDR3: CASSYPDPTGTGAYEQYF
V: TRBV6-5
D: TRBD1

CDR3: CASSLAGTSTETQYF
V: TRBV7-2
D: TRBD2

CDR3: CASSPSTSGGGVSYEQYF
V: TRBV6-5
D: TRBD2

CDR3: CSAGGAGRFYEQYF
V: TRBV20-1
D: .

CDR3: CASSPGNQPQHF
V: TRBV12-3/TRBV12-4
D: .

CDR3: CSVVQGAGYEQYF
V: TRBV29-1
D: TRBD1

CDR3: CASSPRLQDYEQYF
V: TRBV18
D: .

CDR3: CSARGRRGTGELFF
V: TRBV20-1
D: .

CDR3: CASSSDPSSYNEQFF
V: TRBV5-1
D: .

CDR3: CSARDWETGTDTQYF
V: TRBV20-1
D: .

CDR3: CATRPSGASTDTQYF
V: TRBV15
D: TRBD2

CDR3: CASSRQGNSGNTIYF
V: TRBV7-2
D: TRBD1

CDR3: CASSFGTGIMNTEAFF
V: TRBV5-1
D: TRBD1

CDR3: CSAARLAGSSYEQYF
V: TRBV20-1
D: TRBD2

CDR3: CASSFRQGLGEETQYF
V: TRBV2
D: TRBD1

CDR3: CSARVLAGGGEQFF
V: TRBV20-1
D: TRBD2

CDR3: CASSLSQSYEQYF
V: TRBV28
D: .

CDR3: CATKAGQGDFNSPLHF
V: TRBV4-1
D: TRBD1

CDR3: CASSYEGLVSFF
V: TRBV6-5
D: TRBD2

CDR3: CASSLERGNTEAFF
V: TRBV7-2
D: .

CDR3: CASSWTGTHEQYF
V: TRBV7-2
D: TRBD1

CDR3: CASSPLGTRNTGELFF
V: TRBV27
D: .

CDR3: CASSPTGVHEQFF
V: TRBV5-1
D: TRBD1

CDR3: CASSWTGRNTEAFF
V: TRBV6-5
D: TRBD1

CDR3: CASSLALSRADTQYF
V: TRBV5-1
D: .

CDR3: CSVEFGAQETQYF
V: TRBV29-1
D: .

CDR3: CATSRGGPGKVISSYNEQFF
V: TRBV15
D: .

CDR3: CASTPTLPGLAGGKGTGELFF
V: TRBV5-1
D: TRBD2

CDR3: CASSLGQDYEQYF
V: TRBV12-3/TRBV12-4
D: TRBD1

CDR3: CATLYHLQGTDTQYF
V: TRBV28
D: .

CDR3: CSVEGTGTTYEQYF
V: TRBV29-1
D: TRBD1

CDR3: CSVDRFNEQYF
V: TRBV29-1
D: .

CDR3: CASSSAASQETQYF
V: TRBV12-3/TRBV12-4
D: .

CDR3: CASSVGAKNIQYF
V: TRBV9
D: .

CDR3: CASSSLGLAGGSYNEQFF
V: TRBV28
D: TRBD2

CDR3: CASKLEGGTRVIYNEQFF
V: TRBV5-1
D: TRBD2

CDR3: CSAIVADGGGLFYEQYF
V: TRBV20-1
D: .

CDR3: CASSLQGGNQPQHF
V: TRBV12-3/TRBV12-4
D: TRBD1

CDR3: CASSLSGRAGVTDTQYF
V: TRBV13
D: TRBD2

CDR3: CASSPTRDEQFF
V: TRBV18
D: .

CDR3: CASSLDSSVTNTGELFF
V: TRBV11-2
D: .

CDR3: CSAEHSDTQYF
V: TRBV20-1
D: .

CDR3: CAWTGERQSKAFF
V: TRBV30
D: .

CDR3: CASSLTLGSQETQYF
V: TRBV5-4
D: .

CDR3: CATSRDRSGGLFRETQYF
V: TRBV15
D: .

CDR3: CASSWDRGGETQYF
V: TRBV7-6
D: TRBD1

CDR3: CSAIRLNTDTQYF
V: TRBV20-1
D: .

CDR3: CSVNLVDEQFF
V: TRBV29-1
D: .

CDR3: CASSLGAGVLNEQFF
V: TRBV7-9
D: TRBD2

CDR3: CASSLARVGLAIGEQFF
V: TRBV7-2
D: TRBD2

CDR3: CASSETTPPGTGKNIQYF
V: TRBV2
D: TRBD1

CDR3: CSARDQSGRSSYNEQFF
V: TRBV20-1
D: .

CDR3: CASFGGADNEQFF
V: TRBV27
D: TRBD2

CDR3: CASSEAVSPPNEQFF
V: TRBV2
D: .

CDR3: CSAVDRGRFSSYNEQFF
V: TRBV20-1
D: TRBD1

CDR3: CASSNPRQGRGETQYF
V: TRBV12-3/TRBV12-4
D: TRBD1